The present entry profiles one TCR beta chain with its context. Its antigen is still unknown. This sample is drawn from a study of immune evolution from preneoplasia to lung adenocarcinoma. Each case's diagnosis was confirmed by two pathologists on H&E. Premalignant or tumor cells were enriched by macro-dissection after pathologic assessment. Sequencing used immunoSEQ multiplex PCR; TCRdb keeps in-frame clones, though not all of them. Of 4,900 or so clones in the sample, almost 90% were seen once. Overall study results and limits: Clonality was highest in normal lung, lower in later-stage lesions apparently. From normal lung to invasive adenocarcinoma, top clone frequencies appeared to decrease.

The CDR3 is 13 amino acids. CDR1 and CDR2 (germline): SQVTM, ANQGSEA. Trimming stripped 4 bases from V and 7 bases from J, with 16 bases between. The specimen was FFPE atypical adenomatous hyperplasia tissue from the lung. Subset defined: atypical adenomatous hyperplasia (AAH), lung preneoplasia. V usage is TRBV29-1 and J usage is TRBJ1-2, with TRBD1 as a possible D gene (6 bases). The clonotype originates from a person aged 65-85 years with lung adenocarcinoma. CDR3 bases: TGCAGCGTTGTGGTTGGTGGGGGCGGTGGCTACACCTTC. Translating gives CSVVVGGGGGYTF.